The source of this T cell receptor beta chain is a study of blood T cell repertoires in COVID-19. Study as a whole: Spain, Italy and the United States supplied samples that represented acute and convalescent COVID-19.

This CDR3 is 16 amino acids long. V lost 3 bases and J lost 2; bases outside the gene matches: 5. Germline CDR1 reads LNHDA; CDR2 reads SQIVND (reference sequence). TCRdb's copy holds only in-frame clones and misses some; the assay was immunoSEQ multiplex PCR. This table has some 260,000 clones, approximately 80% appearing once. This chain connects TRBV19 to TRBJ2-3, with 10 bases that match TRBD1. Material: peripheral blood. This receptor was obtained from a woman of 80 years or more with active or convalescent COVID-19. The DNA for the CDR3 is TGTGCCAGTAGTATCGACAGGGGGCTTCTCACAGATACGCAGTATTTT. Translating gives CASSIDRGLLTDTQYF.